Shown below are 28 T cell receptor beta chains from a single sample sequenced in a study of T cells after yellow fever vaccination. In TCRdb, the 5' RACE reads were re-called with MiXCR into one record per CDR3 protein. The sample contains about 50,000 distinct CDR3 sequences, approximately 7% of which appear only once. Here the sequenced sample was CD8+ T cells sorted from PBMCs, taken on the day of the first yellow fever vaccination. Receptors were obtained from a man aged 18 to 29 who received the YFV17D yellow fever vaccine.

In this sample, this clonotype turned up many times. The rearrangement links TRBV6-2 or TRBV6-3 to TRBJ2-1; 7 bases agree with TRBD2. CDR3 length: 17 residues. V shed 4 bases, J shed 4 bases, and the junction held 13 bases outside the gene matches. CDR1 is MNHEY and CDR2 is SVGEGT in the germline V gene. The CDR3 sequence: CASSSPLGAGMYNEQFF. The CDR3 bases are TGTGCCAGCAGTTCCCCCCTGGGAGCGGGGATGTACAATGAGCAGTTCTTC.

This clonotype occurred a few times. The rearrangement uses TRBV7-2 and TRBJ2-7; 8 nucleotides match TRBD2. Germline V gene sequence: CDR1 SGHTA, CDR2 FQGNSA. The ends lost 7 bases at V and 4 bases at J; junction bases unmatched: 12. The CDR3 totals 15 residues. The CDR3, as DNA: TGTGCCAGCAACCCCGGCCCAGCGGGGGTGTACGAGCAGTACTTC. This gives the protein CASNPGPAGVYEQYF.

This clonotype has more than one count but fewer than ten. This chain joins TRBV6-5 and TRBJ2-7; D remains unclear. CDR1 is MNHEY and CDR2 is SVGAGI in the germline V gene. Trimming removed 2 bases from V and 7 bases from J, with 15 bases in between. This CDR3 has 14 amino acids. As DNA, the CDR3 is TGTGCCAGCAGTTACACCGCAGGCAATCGGGAGCAGTACTTC. Translated: CASSYTAGNREQYF.

This clonotype was recorded a few times. The chain couples TRBV3-1 to TRBJ2-3; 11 bases line up with TRBD2. CDR3 length: 17 amino acids. Germline loops: CDR1 LGHDT, CDR2 YNNKEL (reference sequence). V lost 3 bases and J lost 2; bases outside the gene matches: 7. The CDR3 here is CASSQATSGGPTDTQYF. CDR3 nucleotide sequence: TGTGCCAGCAGCCAGGCCACTAGCGGGGGACCCACAGATACGCAGTATTTT.

This clonotype came up a few times. V is TRBV7-3 and J is TRBJ2-1, with 10 bases matching TRBD2. Unmatched junction bases numbered 11, after V lost 1 base and J lost 8 bases. Per germline, CDR1 SGHTA and CDR2 FQGTGA. The CDR3 runs to 17 residues. The CDR3 DNA sequence: TGTGCCAGCAGCTTAAGAGTAGCGGGGGGTCATCGGCATGAGCAGTTCTTC. It specifies CASSLRVAGGHRHEQFF.

This clonotype has ten or more counts. The V call is TRBV12-3 or TRBV12-4, the J call TRBJ2-3; 10 bases agree with TRBD2. The CDR3 contains 11 residues. J lost 14 bases, V lost 7 bases, and 6 bases had no gene match. This CDR3 is CASNSGGPPYF. CDR3 nucleotide sequence: TGTGCCAGCAATAGCGGGGGGCCGCCGTATTTT.

This clonotype was seen repeatedly, ten times or more. This rearrangement joins TRBV4-3 to TRBJ2-6, with no clear D. Trimming left V 0 bases short and J 0 bases short, with 6 bases between. The germline CDR1 and CDR2 sequences are LGHNA and YSLEER. CDR3 length: 16 amino acids. CDR3 bases: TGCGCCAGCAGCCAAGATCTTAGCTCTGGGGCCAACGTCCTGACTTTC. It is translated as CASSQDLSSGANVLTF.

This clonotype was seen at least ten times. This chain connects TRBV4-2 to TRBJ2-7; D perhaps matches TRBD1 (6 bases). The germline gives CDR1 LGHNA, CDR2 YNFKEQ. The CDR3 contains 18 residues. Trimming stripped 0 bases from V and 2 bases from J, with 20 bases between. CDR3 sequence reads: CASSQDLTLRDNPYEQYV. DNA of the CDR3: TGTGCCAGCAGCCAAGATCTAACTCTCCGGGACAACCCCTACGAGCAGTACGTC.

This clonotype was counted only a few times. J is TRBJ2-1 and V is TRBV19; 7 bases align to TRBD2. The CDR3 runs 16 residues. V gave up 2 bases and J gave up 5 bases; unmatched junction bases: 9. The V gene's germline CDR1 is LNHDA and CDR2 SQIVND (reference sequence). The CDR3 DNA reads as TGTGCCAGTAGTATAACCCCGAGCGGGGCGAACAATGAGCAGTTCTTC. It specifies CASSITPSGANNEQFF.

In nucleotides, the CDR3 is TGTGCCAGCAGCTTGGGGGCAGGGGGCTACTACAATGAGCAGTTCTTC. This sequence encodes CASSLGAGGYYNEQFF. The genes are TRBV7-6 and TRBJ2-1; 8 bases map to TRBD1. There are 16 residues in the CDR3. The V segment lost 3 bases and the J segment 3 bases; nucleotides outside the gene matches: 7. Per the germline V gene, CDR1 is SGHVS and CDR2 is FNYEAQ.

This clonotype was found a few times. This chain joins TRBV5-1 and TRBJ2-7; D possibly matches TRBD1 or TRBD2 (6 bases each). This CDR3 comprises 14 residues. V was clipped by 3 bases and J by 2 bases, with 12 bases between them. Germline assignment: CDR1 SGHRS and CDR2 YFSETQ. Here the CDR3 reads CASSYEGGTYEQYV. The CDR3 coding sequence is TGCGCCAGCAGCTATGAGGGGGGAACCTACGAGCAGTACGTC.

This clonotype was counted only a few times. V is TRBV7-6 and J is TRBJ2-1, with D possibly TRBD1 on 5 matching bases. The V gene's germline CDR1 is SGHVS and CDR2 FNYEAQ. This CDR3 comprises 14 residues. Trimming cost V 2 bases and J 9 bases, with 14 bases left between them. The CDR3 protein is CASSLFTGLSEQFF. The CDR3 nucleotides read TGTGCCAGCAGCTTATTTACAGGATTGAGTGAGCAGTTCTTC.

The rearrangement links TRBV10-2 to TRBJ2-1; TRBD1 might be the D (6 bases). V was pared by 6 bases and J by 5 bases, with 11 bases between. In germline, CDR1 is WSHSY, CDR2 SAAADI. The CDR3 runs to 13 residues. The CDR3 DNA follows: TGCGCCAGCAGCAGTGGACAGCACAATGAGCAGTTCTTC. Amino acid sequence: CASSSGQHNEQFF.

This clonotype occurred a few times. The CDR3 protein is CSVGTGRNLQETQYF. CDR3 DNA: TGCAGCGTAGGGACAGGGAGGAATCTTCAAGAGACCCAGTACTTC. This chain links TRBV29-1 with TRBJ2-5, with 9 nucleotides matching TRBD1. CDR3 length: 15 residues. The V segment lost 6 bases and the J segment 2 bases; nucleotides outside the gene matches: 10. The germline V gene has CDR1 SQVTM and CDR2 ANQGSEA.

This chain's CDR3 is CASSFLPSADTQYF. CDR3 DNA: TGTGCCAGCAGTTTTCTCCCCTCCGCGGATACGCAGTATTTT. This chain uses TRBV12-3 or TRBV12-4 with TRBJ2-3; D is ambiguous. The CDR3 is 14 amino acids. Trimming left V 3 bases short and J 6 bases short, with 13 bases between.

This clonotype was detected only once. This clone may be a read error of a much larger clone one base away. This sequence joins TRBV20-1 and TRBJ2-5; a possible D gene is TRBD1 (5 bases). Per germline, CDR1 DFQATT and CDR2 SNEGSKA (reference sequence). This CDR3 has 11 residues. CDR3 amino acids: CCPRVQETQYF. The CDR3 DNA reads as TGCTGTCCCAGGGTCCAAGAGACCCAGTACTTC.

This clonotype was recorded many times. The rearrangement links TRBV6-5 to TRBJ1-1; D not resolved. The V end lost 0 bases, the J end lost 8 bases, and 10 bases lay between the germline ends. Germline loops: CDR1 MNHEY, CDR2 SVGAGI. CDR3 length: 13 amino acids. The CDR3 DNA follows: TGTGCCAGCAGTTACTCGAAGAACTGGGAAGCTTTCTTT. Encoded protein: CASSYSKNWEAFF.

The CDR3 DNA reads TGTGCCAGCAGCGAAGAAGGGGAGAGCAATCAGCCCCAGCATTTT. Its protein is CASSEEGESNQPQHF. The V call is TRBV9, the J call TRBJ1-5, with D perhaps matching TRBD1 (5 bases). This CDR3 region has 15 residues. Germline V gives CDR1 SGDLS, CDR2 YYNGEE. The V end was cut by 3 bases, the J end by 1 base, with 11 bases between.

This clonotype has at least ten counts. The V and J genes are TRBV4-2 and TRBJ2-7; D is ambiguous. The CDR3 consists of 17 residues. CDR1 and CDR2 (germline): LGHNA, YNFKEQ. V was shortened by 0 bases and J by 1 base, with 16 bases between the two germline ends. CDR3 DNA sequence: TGTGCCAGCAGCCAAGAATACGCACCCTCTCTTTCCTACGAGCAGTACTTC. Protein product: CASSQEYAPSLSYEQYF.

This clonotype was picked up many times. V is TRBV28 and J is TRBJ2-3, with 8 bases matching TRBD2. The V gene end was trimmed by 2 bases and the J gene end by 0 bases; junction bases not matched to a gene: 4. Germline CDR1 MDHEN, CDR2 SYDVKM. The CDR3 runs to 16 residues. Here the CDR3 DNA reads TGTGCCAGCAGTTTACTGGGCGGGGGGAGCACAGATACGCAGTATTTT. Translation: CASSLLGGGSTDTQYF.

There are many counts of this clonotype. V is TRBV9 and J is TRBJ2-1; 9 bases line up with TRBD2. The V segment lost 3 bases and the J segment 10 bases; nucleotides outside the gene matches: 8. The CDR3 is made up of 14 amino acids. Germline CDR1 is SGDLS and CDR2 is YYNGEE. The CDR3 DNA sequence: TGTGCCAGCAGCGCCAACCCGGGACTAGCAGAGCAGTTCTTC. It encodes CASSANPGLAEQFF.

This clonotype was counted at least ten times. The chain carries TRBV27 and TRBJ2-1; TRBD2 matches 9 bases. V lost 2 bases and J lost 6; bases outside the gene matches: 5. The length of the CDR3 is 15 residues. Germline lookup yields CDR1 MNHEY and CDR2 SMNVEV (reference sequence). For the CDR3, the DNA is TGTGCCAGCAGTTTAAGCGGGGGGCTCGGCAATGAGCAGTTCTTC. Encoded protein: CASSLSGGLGNEQFF.

This clonotype was observed many times. The genes are TRBV5-4 and TRBJ2-7, with TRBD1 matching 7 bases. CDR1 is SGHNT, CDR2 YYREEE, per germline (reference sequence). Trimming removed 7 bases from V and 2 bases from J; junction bases left unmatched: 9. The CDR3 consists of 14 residues. This CDR3 is CASGRQGDAYEQYF. CDR3 bases: TGTGCCAGCGGCCGGCAGGGGGACGCCTACGAGCAGTACTTC.

In this sample, this clonotype turned up many times. CDR3 nucleotide sequence: TGCAGTGCTAGAGATAAGCTCGGGGGGAGCTCCTACGAGCAGTACGTC. This translates into CSARDKLGGSSYEQYV. The V gene is TRBV20-1, the J gene TRBJ2-7; 7 bases map to TRBD2. The ends lost 0 bases at V and 0 bases at J; junction bases unmatched: 8. CDR3 length: 16 residues. Germline loops: CDR1 DFQATT, CDR2 SNEGSKA (reference sequence).

This clonotype came up many times. The chain is built from TRBV11-1 and TRBJ2-4, with TRBD1 as a possible D gene (6 bases). V was shortened by 5 bases and J by 0 bases, with 23 bases between the two germline ends. CDR3 length equals 19 residues. CDR1 and CDR2 from the germline V gene are SGHAT and FQDESV (reference sequence). DNA of the CDR3: TGTGCCAGCAGCCCGAGATTGACAGGCGGAGGACTAGCCAAAAACATTCAGTACTTC. Encoded protein: CASSPRLTGGGLAKNIQYF.

The table lists this clonotype with a few counts. The chain has TRBV7-6 and TRBJ2-6; tentative D call: TRBD2 (5 bases). Germline CDR1 is SGHVS and CDR2 is FNYEAQ. This CDR3 has 15 residues. Trimming took 1 base from V and 7 from J, leaving 11 bases between them. CDR3 sequence reads: CASSLVALGANVLTF. CDR3 bases: TGTGCCAGCAGCTTAGTAGCGCTCGGAGCCAACGTCCTGACTTTC.

This sequence joins TRBV6-5 and TRBJ1-4; D is unclear. The CDR3 length is 15 residues. The V gene's germline CDR1 is MNHEY and CDR2 SVGAGI. Trimming removed 4 bases from V and 6 bases from J, with 15 bases in between. CDR3: CASSSLGDSDEKLFF. CDR3 nucleotide sequence: TGTGCCAGCAGTTCCCTAGGAGATAGTGATGAAAAACTGTTTTTT.

Comment on this clonotype: Being one base from a much bigger clone, this may be a read error. The rearrangement uses TRBV4-3 and TRBJ2-2; D is possibly TRBD2 (6 bases). Trimming left V 4 bases short and J 1 base short, with 10 bases between. This CDR3 is 15 amino acids long. The germline V gene has CDR1 LGHNA and CDR2 YSLEER. The CDR3 sequence is CASSRAAGNTGELFF. In nucleotides, the CDR3 is TGCGCCAGCAGCCGCGCAGCGGGGAACACCGGGGAGCTGTTTTTT.